The source of this T cell receptor (beta chain) is a study of cytomegalovirus exposure and HLA in healthy donors. The CDR3 contains 12 residues. The table came from immunoSEQ multiplex PCR; TCRdb's copy has only in-frame clones and leaves some out. The sample has about 190,000 clones, more than 80% seen once; the top ten hold approximately 7%. This chain uses TRBV21-1 with TRBJ1-5; the DNA was not used to check the table's D call, TRBD1. TRBV21-1 is reported as a pseudogene. Sequenced: PBMCs. The sequence was obtained from a man younger than 30 in good health and CMV-seropositive. The CDR3, as DNA: TGTGCCAGCGGGCTCGGATTTCAGCCCCAGCATTTT. Translation: CASGLGFQPQHF.